A single T cell receptor (beta chain) is shown here with its context. The data belong to a study of blood T cell repertoires in COVID-19. Study information: The United States, Italy and Spain were the sources of the acute and convalescent COVID-19 samples. Sources were T cells, B-cell-depleted T cells, or PBMCs; the material itself was cDNA or gDNA.

Here immunoSEQ multiplex PCR was the method, and the copy in TCRdb shows in-frame clones only, minus some. The table records 180,000 or so clones, about 86% of them present only once. V lost 6 bases and J lost 5, with 16 bases in between. Germline assignment: CDR1 SQVTM and CDR2 ANQGSEA. The CDR3 consists of 13 residues. This chain links TRBV29-1 with TRBJ1-2, with a tentative D call TRBD1 (5 bases). Sequencing was done on a sample of PBMCs or T cells enriched from blood (not recorded which). The clonotype originates from a man aged 35-49 years who had recovered from COVID-19. The CDR3 spells CSVWTLGWYGYTF. DNA for the CDR3: TGCAGCGTGTGGACATTAGGGTGGTATGGCTACACCTTC.